The T cell receptor (beta chain) described here comes from a study of T cell responses to AZD1222 COVID-19 vaccine. As for this clone: Its antigen is still unknown.

This CDR3 region has 14 residues. In germline, CDR1 is SEHNR, CDR2 FQNEAQ (reference sequence). V was clipped by 5 bases and J by 2 bases, with 12 bases between them. Notes on the study in general: At baseline, seropositivity was found in only a handful of AZD1222 recipients. Repertoires were collected only later (after the peak T cell response had occurred).

Sequencing was performed with immunoSEQ multiplex PCR; in TCRdb, only in-frame clones are kept and a portion is missing. Of 100,000 to 150,000 clones in the sample, around 85% are singletons; the top ten hold 3.5% to 5.5%. The specimen comprised peripheral blood, sampled 28 days after the second AZD1222 dose. The chain has TRBV7-9 and TRBJ1-1; no clear D gene. This receptor was taken from an adult who received the AZD1222 COVID-19 vaccine. CDR3 sequence (DNA): TGTGCCAGCAGCCTAACGGCCTCAAACACTGAAGCTTTCTTT. Residues: CASSLTASNTEAFF.